This passage covers 20 T cell receptor beta chains from one sample sequenced in a study of T cells after yellow fever vaccination. From the 5' RACE reads, TCRdb called clonotypes with MiXCR, one entry per CDR3 protein. The table records 20,000 to 25,000 distinct CDR3 sequences, approximately 5.2% of them present only once. This specimen consisted of PBMCs, either bulk or a sorted T-cell subset (CD4+, CD8+, memory, or dextramer-sorted; not recorded which), obtained 35 to 50 days after the first yellow fever vaccination. The receptors shown here come from a man aged 18-30 years who received the YFV17D yellow fever vaccine.

This clonotype has at least ten counts. Written as DNA, the CDR3 is TGTGCCAGCAGCTCCCCCATAGCGGGGGACACAGATACGCAGTATTTT. The encoded protein is CASSSPIAGDTDTQYF. V gene TRBV12-3 or TRBV12-4 combines with J gene TRBJ2-3; 9 bases align to TRBD2. The CDR3 has 16 amino acids. Unmatched junction bases numbered 9, after V lost 6 bases and J lost 2 bases.

This clonotype was seen many times. The V gene is TRBV29-1, the J gene TRBJ1-3; D is uncertain. The germline V gene has CDR1 SQVTM and CDR2 ANQGSEA. Trimming left V 6 bases short and J 4 bases short, with 7 bases between. The CDR3 has 11 residues. The CDR3 coding sequence is TGCAGCGTAAACCAGGGAAACACCATATATTTT. Translating it yields CSVNQGNTIYF.

By share of the sample, this clonotype is medium-sized. The genes are TRBV7-2 and TRBJ2-1, with 8 bases lining up with TRBD2. Germline values: CDR1 SGHTA, CDR2 FQGNSA. This CDR3 has 16 residues. V lost 6 bases, J lost 3 bases, and 10 bases stayed unmatched. The CDR3 DNA sequence: TGTGCCAGCAGACCCCTCAGCGGGGGCGGCTACAATGAGCAGTTCTTC. Amino acids: CASRPLSGGGYNEQFF.

This clonotype was seen ten or more times. The V and J genes are TRBV9 and TRBJ1-4; 10 nucleotides match TRBD1. This CDR3 region has 15 residues. The V gene end was trimmed by 3 bases and the J gene end by 8 bases; junction bases not matched to a gene: 7. CDR1 is SGDLS, CDR2 YYNGEE, per germline. The CDR3 sequence: CASSAYGTGDEKLFF. CDR3 sequence (DNA): TGTGCCAGCAGCGCCTACGGGACAGGGGACGAAAAACTGTTTTTT.

Concerning this clonotype: A much larger clone differs from this one at a single base, so this may be a read error. The chain combines TRBV6-1 with TRBJ1-5; D gene unclear. V was shortened by 3 bases and J by 6 bases, with 9 bases between the two germline ends. This CDR3 spans 13 amino acids. The germline gives CDR1 MNHNS, CDR2 SASEGT. DNA for the CDR3: TGTGCCAGCAGTGAGTTCCCCACTCAGCCCCAGCATTTT. This sequence encodes CASSEFPTQPQHF.

The rearrangement joins TRBV28 to TRBJ1-2; D unclear. The CDR3 is 15 amino acids. V gave up 10 bases and J gave up 6 bases, with 24 bases separating them. Germline CDR1 reads MDHEN; CDR2 reads SYDVKM. CDR3 amino acids: CATDVKGAGGHGYTF. In DNA, the CDR3 is TGTGCCACCGACGTAAAAGGCGCGGGCGGTCATGGCTACACCTTC.

This clonotype was recorded at least ten times. This chain connects TRBV5-1 to TRBJ2-3, with unresolved D. This CDR3 comprises 12 residues. CDR1 SGHRS and CDR2 YFSETQ come from the germline V gene. Trimming shortened V by 1 base and J by 6 bases, and 6 bases separated the two germline ends. CDR3 DNA: TGCGCCAGCAGCTTGAGTCGGGATACGCAGTATTTT. Translating it yields CASSLSRDTQYF.

This clonotype was seen at least ten times. This chain links TRBV6-4 with TRBJ2-3, with 11 bases lining up with TRBD2. CDR1 and CDR2 (germline): MRHNA, SNTAGT. V was pared by 3 bases and J by 2 bases, with 4 bases of the junction left unmatched. CDR3 length: 16 residues. For the CDR3, the DNA is TGTGCCAGCAGTGAGTCTAGCGGGGGGCCCACAGATACGCAGTATTTT. Its translation: CASSESSGGPTDTQYF.

This clonotype has ten or more counts. The V gene is TRBV7-2, the J gene TRBJ2-1; D not certain. Germline V CDR1 and CDR2: SGHTA, FQGNSA. V was shortened by 2 bases and J by 9 bases, with 11 bases between the two germline ends. The CDR3 runs to 13 residues. The CDR3 nucleotides read TGTGCCAGCAGCTTAACCCCCTCGGGTGAGCAGTTCTTC. Its protein is CASSLTPSGEQFF.

The sample holds many counts of this clonotype. This chain links TRBV7-6 with TRBJ2-3; D is possibly TRBD2 (5 bases). Trimming cost V 4 bases and J 1 base, with 9 bases left between them. Per germline, CDR1 SGHVS and CDR2 FNYEAQ. The CDR3 extends over 14 amino acids. As DNA, the CDR3 is TGTGCCAGCAGCTCACTAGAGCGCACAGATACGCAGTATTTT. The encoded protein is CASSSLERTDTQYF.

This clonotype was found many times. V is TRBV5-1 and J is TRBJ1-3; 7 bases fit TRBD1. This CDR3 comprises 15 residues. Trimming cost V 4 bases and J 2 bases; bases outside gene matches: 6. Germline CDR1 SGHRS, CDR2 YFSETQ. CDR3 bases: TGCGCCAGCAGCGAAGGCGGGACAGCTGGAAACACCATATATTTT. Amino acids: CASSEGGTAGNTIYF.

This clonotype was recorded many times. The CDR3 loop is CSVDYSYTDTQYF. The CDR3 nucleotides read TGCAGCGTTGACTACAGCTACACAGATACGCAGTATTTT. The chain uses TRBV29-1 and TRBJ2-3; D gene uncertain. This CDR3 is built from 13 residues. Between the trimmed V and J ends, which lost 3 bases and 2 bases, there was a span of 9 bases. From germline, CDR1 is SQVTM and CDR2 ANQGSEA.

The table lists this clonotype with many counts. The chain uses TRBV24-1 and TRBJ2-5, with D unclear. Trimming took 4 bases from V and 0 from J, leaving 8 bases between them. Germline V CDR1 and CDR2: KGHDR, SFDVKD. The CDR3 is made up of 14 amino acids. The CDR3 loop is CATSERRDQETQYF. CDR3 nucleotides: TGTGCCACCAGTGAAAGAAGAGACCAAGAGACCCAGTACTTC.

This clonotype was counted many times. V and J are TRBV4-1 and TRBJ2-3; D remains ambiguous. This CDR3 region has 12 residues. V was shortened by 6 bases and J by 3 bases, with 7 bases between the two germline ends. From germline, CDR1 is MGHRA and CDR2 YSYEKL. The CDR3 nucleotides are TGCGCCAGCAGTAAAGGGACAGATACGCAGTATTTT. It yields the protein CASSKGTDTQYF.

This clonotype was seen ten or more times. This chain joins TRBV15 and TRBJ1-5, with D unclear. The V end lost 2 bases, the J end lost 11 bases, and 13 bases lay between the germline ends. Germline assignment: CDR1 LNHNV and CDR2 YYDKDF (reference sequence). CDR3 length: 13 residues. The DNA for the CDR3 is TGTGCCACCAGCAGAAACGTAAGGCAGGCCCAGCATTTT. Translation: CATSRNVRQAQHF.

The sample holds many counts of this clonotype. This chain connects TRBV11-2 to TRBJ1-5; D gene unclear. Trimming shortened V by 0 bases and J by 4 bases, and 10 bases separated the two germline ends. The CDR3 runs 15 residues. Germline V gene lookup returns CDR1 SGHAT and CDR2 FQNNGV. The CDR3, as DNA: TGTGCCAGCAGCTTAGATCGGGGAGGAAATCAGCCCCAGCATTTT. The encoded protein is CASSLDRGGNQPQHF. Variable domain in full (rest from reference TRBV11-2 and TRBJ1-5): EAGVAQSPRYKIIEKRQSVAFWCNPISGHATLYWYQQILGQGPKLLIQFQNNGVVDDSQLPKDRFSAERLKGVDSTLKIQPAKLEDSAVYLCASSLDRGGNQPQHFGDGTRLSIL.

This clonotype showed up many times. The chain joins TRBV9 to TRBJ2-7; D not certain. This CDR3 has 14 amino acids. The V end lost 0 bases, the J end lost 2 bases, and 9 bases lay between the germline ends. The V gene's germline CDR1 is SGDLS and CDR2 YYNGEE. In DNA, the CDR3 is TGTGCCAGCAGCGTAGGGGTACTCGCCTACGAGCAGTACTTC. Translation gives CASSVGVLAYEQYF.

This clonotype was picked up many times. This rearrangement joins TRBV3-1 to TRBJ1-1; 8 nucleotides line up with TRBD1. From germline, CDR1 is LGHDT and CDR2 YNNKEL (reference sequence). This CDR3 comprises 14 residues. V lost 3 bases to trimming and J lost 4 bases; unmatched junction nucleotides: 4. The CDR3 spells CASSHWTGITEAFF. CDR3 in DNA: TGTGCCAGCAGCCACTGGACAGGGATCACTGAAGCTTTCTTT.

This clonotype was seen ten or more times. The chain has TRBV7-8 and TRBJ2-1; 13 bases align to TRBD2. The V segment lost 1 base and the J segment 4 bases; nucleotides outside the gene matches: 4. From germline, CDR1 is SGHVS and CDR2 FQNEAQ. This CDR3 spans 17 amino acids. The CDR3 DNA is TGTGCCAGCAGCTTAGTACTAGCGGGGGGGCTTTACAATGAGCAGTTCTTC. This gives the protein CASSLVLAGGLYNEQFF.

This clonotype is medium-sized. This chain connects TRBV5-1 to TRBJ2-5, with 8 bases aligning to TRBD1. Losses at the gene ends were 0 bases for V and 5 bases for J; bases not matched to a gene: 0. The CDR3 sequence is 13 residues long. Per germline, CDR1 SGHRS and CDR2 YFSETQ. CDR3 sequence: CASSLGQGETQYF. The CDR3 DNA sequence: TGCGCCAGCAGCTTGGGACAGGGGGAGACCCAGTACTTC.